These 20 T cell receptor beta chains originate from one sample sequenced in a study of spatial heterogeneity in lung cancer. Specified time point: sample taken at primary tumor resection. MiXCR, run by TCRdb on the 5' RACE reads, gives a single entry per CDR3 protein. The sample consists of more than 65,000 distinct CDR3 sequences, 8% of them appearing once. This specimen was PBMCs, taken at surgery. Receptors originate from a male donor with early-stage non-small cell lung cancer.

This clonotype has more than one count but fewer than ten. The chain carries TRBV6-4 and TRBJ2-1; D gene ambiguous. CDR3 length equals 14 residues. Germline-derived CDR1 and CDR2 are MRHNA and SNTAGT. V lost 4 bases, J lost 1 base, and 8 bases lay in between. CDR3 sequence (DNA): TGTGCCAGCAGTGCGGACGAGTCCTACAATGAGCAGTTCTTC. It yields the protein CASSADESYNEQFF.

At least ten counts were recorded for this clonotype. J is TRBJ2-1 and V is TRBV7-2; D gene ambiguous. Trimming took 5 bases from V and 7 from J, leaving 12 bases between them. This CDR3 spans 13 amino acids. Germline V CDR1 and CDR2: SGHTA, FQGNSA. The CDR3 region has the DNA TGTGCCAGCAGCCTGGGGATTTCGAATGAGCAGTTCTTC. Translating it yields CASSLGISNEQFF. The whole variable domain, filled in from reference TRBV7-2 and TRBJ2-1, reads GAGVSQSPSNKVTEKGKDVELRCDPISGHTALYWYRQSLGQGLEFLIYFQGNSAPDKSGLPSDRFSAERTGGSVSTLTIQRTQQEDSAVYLCASSLGISNEQFFGPGTRLTVL.

This clonotype was detected only a few times. V and J are TRBV7-3 and TRBJ1-6; a weak D match, TRBD1 (5 bases). The CDR3 extends over 13 amino acids. The V gene's germline CDR1 is SGHTA and CDR2 FQGTGA. Trimming cost V 4 bases and J 10 bases, with 11 bases left between them. CDR3 amino acids: CASSSGRDSPLHF. Here the CDR3 DNA reads TGTGCCAGCAGCTCGGGCAGGGACTCACCCCTCCACTTT.

This clonotype was counted between two and nine times. The chain uses TRBV7-2 and TRBJ1-1; 9 bases fit TRBD1. The CDR3 covers 17 residues. V shed 4 bases, J shed 5 bases, and the junction held 14 bases outside the gene matches. Germline CDR1 reads SGHTA; CDR2 reads FQGNSA. The CDR3 here is CASSSSPILTGGTEAFF. The CDR3 DNA reads as TGTGCCAGCAGCTCATCACCGATACTGACAGGGGGGACTGAAGCTTTCTTT.

This clonotype was counted ten times or more. This chain connects TRBV10-2 to TRBJ2-7, with 7 bases matching TRBD1. V shed 8 bases, J shed 3 bases, and the junction held 7 bases outside the gene matches. The germline V gene has CDR1 WSHSY and CDR2 SAAADI. This CDR3 comprises 13 residues. This CDR3 is CASRMGQSYEQYF. The CDR3 nucleotides are TGCGCCAGCCGAATGGGACAGAGCTACGAGCAGTACTTC.

The table lists this clonotype with many counts. J is TRBJ1-2 and V is TRBV27; possibly TRBD1 for D (5 bases). The CDR3 length is 15 residues. V lost 7 bases to trimming and J lost 0 bases, with 15 bases between them. In germline, CDR1 is MNHEY, CDR2 SMNVEV (reference sequence). For the CDR3, the DNA is TGTGCCAGCACCCTAATGGGGACGGCTAACTATGGCTACACCTTC. Amino acid sequence: CASTLMGTANYGYTF.

This clonotype was counted only a few times. This chain connects TRBV5-1 to TRBJ2-7; 11 positions match TRBD2. Trimming took 2 bases from V and 4 from J; bases not matched to a gene: 8. The CDR3 runs to 16 residues. Germline values: CDR1 SGHRS, CDR2 YFSETQ. The CDR3 DNA follows: TGCGCCAGCAGCTTTGATCTTAGCGGGAGGGCATACGAGCAGTACTTC. This sequence encodes CASSFDLSGRAYEQYF.

This chain uses TRBV12-3 or TRBV12-4 with TRBJ1-3; D gene uncertain. V lost 2 bases and J 7 bases, leaving 9 bases between the germline ends. CDR3 length: 13 residues. This CDR3 is CASSLLNGNTIYF. For the CDR3, the DNA is TGTGCCAGCAGTTTACTCAACGGGAACACCATATATTTT.

This clonotype came up many times. The chain combines TRBV6-2 or TRBV6-3 with TRBJ2-5; 7 positions agree with TRBD2. With V trimmed by 2 bases and J by 3 bases, 6 bases remained unmatched. The CDR3 is 15 amino acids. CDR1 is MNHEY and CDR2 is SVGEGT in the germline V gene. CDR3 sequence (DNA): TGTGCCAGCAGTTACACGAAACTAGCGAAAGAGACCCAGTACTTC. It is translated as CASSYTKLAKETQYF.

This clonotype was counted between two and nine times. The rearrangement joins TRBV7-9 to TRBJ2-2; D gene ambiguous. The V end was cut by 5 bases, the J end by 6 bases, with 13 bases between. CDR3 length: 14 residues. Germline-derived CDR1 and CDR2 are SEHNR and FQNEAQ (reference sequence). Here the CDR3 reads CASSHRQYSGELFF. CDR3 nucleotide sequence: TGTGCCAGCAGCCATCGACAATACTCCGGGGAGCTGTTTTTT. Filled out from reference TRBV7-9 and TRBJ2-2, the complete variable domain reads DTGVSQNPRHKITKRGQNVTFRCDPISEHNRLYWYRQTLGQGPEFLTYFQNEAQLEKSRLLSDRFSAERPKGSFSTLEIQRTEQGDSAMYLCASSHRQYSGELFFGEGSRLTVL.

This clonotype has just a few counts. Mismatch with germline at one junction end may stem from a read error. V and J are TRBV2 and TRBJ1-1, with D hard to call. This CDR3 has 13 residues. In germline, CDR1 is SNHLY, CDR2 FYNNEI. This chain's CDR3 is CVSSERQLTEAFF. DNA of the CDR3: TGTGTCAGCAGTGAAAGGCAGCTGACTGAAGCTTTCTTT.

This clonotype showed up many times. The rearrangement joins TRBV6-2 or TRBV6-3 to TRBJ2-7, with 12 bases lining up with TRBD2. The J segment lost 2 bases and the V segment lost 6 bases, leaving 5 bases of the junction unmatched. CDR3 length: 15 amino acids. Germline V gives CDR1 MNHEY, CDR2 SVGEGT. CDR3 DNA sequence: TGTGCCAGCAGATCGGGACTAGCGGGTCCCTACGAGCAGTACTTC. Translated: CASRSGLAGPYEQYF.

In its sample, this clonotype was seen many times. The rearrangement uses TRBV7-2 and TRBJ1-5; no definite D call. V was trimmed by 4 bases and J by 5 bases, leaving 9 bases between them. Germline assignment: CDR1 SGHTA and CDR2 FQGNSA. CDR3 length: 13 amino acids. For the CDR3, the DNA is TGTGCCAGCAGCTGGGGTACGGATCAGCCCCAGCATTTT. This sequence encodes CASSWGTDQPQHF.

V is TRBV6-5 and J is TRBJ1-1, with D perhaps matching TRBD1 (5 bases). The CDR3 has 11 amino acids. The ends were cut back, 2 bases at V and 8 bases at J, with 6 bases in the middle. Germline CDR1 reads MNHEY; CDR2 reads SVGAGI. CDR3 residues: CASSYGTEAFF. The DNA for the CDR3 is TGTGCCAGCAGTTACGGGACCGAAGCTTTCTTT.

This clonotype was counted many times. This chain links TRBV5-1 with TRBJ2-7, with a tentative D call TRBD2 (5 bases). The germline gives CDR1 SGHRS, CDR2 YFSETQ. The V and J ends lost 4 bases and 1 base respectively, with 18 bases between them. This CDR3 has 16 amino acids. The CDR3 is CASSTDLSAYSYEQYF. The CDR3 DNA sequence: TGCGCCAGCAGCACGGACTTATCAGCGTATTCCTACGAGCAGTACTTC.

This clonotype was observed many times. The rearrangement links TRBV11-1 to TRBJ2-5, with D possibly TRBD2 on 6 matching bases. This CDR3 comprises 14 residues. The V end lost 6 bases, the J end lost 2 bases, and 13 bases lay between the germline ends. CDR1 and CDR2 (germline): SGHAT, FQDESV (reference sequence). The CDR3 bases are TGTGCCAGCAGACGGGAGAGGAGTCAAGAGACCCAGTACTTC. Its protein is CASRRERSQETQYF.

In this sample, this clonotype turned up many times. The rearrangement uses TRBV25-1 and TRBJ2-7; D is perhaps TRBD2 (6 bases). The CDR3 spans 15 residues. The germline gives CDR1 MGHDK, CDR2 SYGVNS. Trimming stripped 4 bases from V and 2 bases from J, with 15 bases between. CDR3 sequence reads: CASSAEGPGAYEQYF. CDR3 DNA: TGTGCCAGCAGTGCCGAGGGGCCGGGGGCCTACGAGCAGTACTTC.

This clonotype was seen ten or more times. This sequence joins TRBV7-6 and TRBJ1-2; 8 bases align to TRBD1. CDR3 size: 14 residues. Trimming removed 5 bases from V and 8 bases from J; junction bases left unmatched: 10. Per the germline V gene, CDR1 is SGHVS and CDR2 is FNYEAQ. The CDR3: CASSPLRGLDGYTF. DNA of the CDR3: TGTGCCAGCAGCCCCCTCAGGGGGCTTGACGGCTACACCTTC.

The chain links TRBV29-1 to TRBJ2-5; no clear D. The CDR3 has 11 amino acids. The V end was cut by 7 bases, the J end by 2 bases, with 8 bases between. CDR1 is SQVTM, CDR2 ANQGSEA, per germline. The chain's CDR3 is CSGGVQETQYF. CDR3 nucleotides: TGCAGCGGTGGCGTACAAGAGACCCAGTACTTC.

DNA for the CDR3: TGTGCCAGCAGCCTAGACAATCTCGCCTACGAGCAGTACTTC. This gives the protein CASSLDNLAYEQYF. The chain employs TRBV7-9 and TRBJ2-7; D gene unclear. Trimming took 5 bases from V and 2 from J, leaving 13 bases between them. Per the germline V gene, CDR1 is SEHNR and CDR2 is FQNEAQ (reference sequence). The CDR3 loop spans 14 amino acids.